A selection of T cell receptor beta chains follows, all from one sample in a study of beta chain features in type 1 diabetes. The protocol was immunoSEQ multiplex PCR, while the TCRdb copy is restricted to in-frame clones and leaves out a portion. The table includes 970,000 or so clones, under 20% detected once. Sequenced input: naive CD4+ T cells from blood. Source of these receptors: a woman in her late teens or twenties in good health. The CDR3 runs from the conserved cysteine through the conserved F or W. Fields, in order: J gene, clone size, D gene, V gene, CDR3 protein, CDR3 DNA. D genes are given only for firm matches. Rows give clone size only sometimes, using once, few, many, or a class for an expanded clone.

j_gene: TRBJ2-1
abundance: few
d_gene: TRBD1
v_gene: TRBV5-1
CDR3aa: CASSLLRGSYNEQFF
CDR3nt: TGCGCCAGCAGCTTGCTCAGGGGGTCCTACAATGAGCAGTTCTTC

j_gene: TRBJ2-3
abundance: .
d_gene: .
v_gene: TRBV9
CDR3aa: CASSVTPHSEADTQYF
CDR3nt: TGTGCCAGCAGCGTAACGCCCCACTCGGAGGCAGATACGCAGTATTTT

j_gene: TRBJ2-1
abundance: few
d_gene: TRBD2
v_gene: TRBV9
CDR3aa: CASSVGASGTYNEQFF
CDR3nt: TGTGCCAGCAGCGTAGGGGCTAGCGGTACCTACAATGAGCAGTTCTTC

j_gene: TRBJ2-3
abundance: few
d_gene: TRBD2
v_gene: TRBV28
CDR3aa: CASSLGTSGPDTQYF
CDR3nt: TGTGCCAGCAGTCTTGGGACTAGCGGCCCAGATACGCAGTATTTT

j_gene: TRBJ1-1
abundance: few
d_gene: TRBD1
v_gene: TRBV5-6
CDR3aa: CASSGGTAKAFF
CDR3nt: TGTGCCAGCAGCGGGGGGACAGCCAAAGCTTTCTTT

j_gene: TRBJ2-2
abundance: .
d_gene: TRBD1
v_gene: TRBV6-6
CDR3aa: CASIQGQGHTGELFF
CDR3nt: TGTGCCAGCATCCAGGGACAGGGCCACACCGGGGAGCTGTTTTTT

j_gene: TRBJ2-1
abundance: .
d_gene: .
v_gene: TRBV7-9
CDR3aa: CASSHSDNEQFF
CDR3nt: TGTGCCAGCAGCCACTCCGACAATGAGCAGTTCTTC

j_gene: TRBJ2-1
abundance: .
d_gene: .
v_gene: TRBV5-1
CDR3aa: CASSLGLVQGEQFF
CDR3nt: TGCGCCAGCAGCTTGGGACTAGTACAGGGTGAGCAGTTCTTC

j_gene: TRBJ2-7
abundance: .
d_gene: .
v_gene: TRBV2
CDR3aa: CASTQDRDFYEQYF
CDR3nt: TGTGCCAGCACACAAGACAGGGACTTCTACGAGCAGTACTTC

j_gene: TRBJ2-5
abundance: few
d_gene: .
v_gene: TRBV5-6
CDR3aa: CASSLVGAQFIQYF
CDR3nt: TGTGCCAGCAGCTTGGTAGGGGCACAGTTTATCCAGTACTTC

j_gene: TRBJ1-2
abundance: .
d_gene: TRBD1
v_gene: TRBV29-1
CDR3aa: CSVDRQGNYGYTF
CDR3nt: TGCAGCGTTGACCGACAGGGCAACTATGGCTACACCTTC

j_gene: TRBJ1-1
abundance: .
d_gene: .
v_gene: TRBV6-5
CDR3aa: CASRGRSTEAFF
CDR3nt: TGTGCCAGCAGGGGAAGGTCAACTGAAGCTTTCTTT

j_gene: TRBJ2-1
abundance: few
d_gene: .
v_gene: TRBV19
CDR3aa: CASSRDPPFYNEQFF
CDR3nt: TGTGCCAGTAGTCGGGACCCACCATTCTACAATGAGCAGTTCTTC

j_gene: TRBJ2-1
abundance: few
d_gene: .
v_gene: TRBV20-1
CDR3aa: CSAMGYNEQFF
CDR3nt: TGCAGTGCTATGGGTTACAATGAGCAGTTCTTC

j_gene: TRBJ2-5
abundance: .
d_gene: .
v_gene: TRBV18
CDR3aa: CASSPDGIQETQYF
CDR3nt: TGTGCCAGCTCACCGGACGGGATACAAGAGACCCAGTACTTC

j_gene: TRBJ2-7
abundance: few
d_gene: .
v_gene: TRBV28
CDR3aa: CASSPQGFSYEQYF
CDR3nt: TGTGCCAGCAGTCCTCAGGGGTTCTCCTACGAGCAGTACTTC

j_gene: TRBJ2-3
abundance: few
d_gene: .
v_gene: TRBV15
CDR3aa: CATSLGTFNTQYF
CDR3nt: TGTGCCACCAGCCTCGGAACCTTTAATACGCAGTATTTT

j_gene: TRBJ2-1
abundance: .
d_gene: .
v_gene: TRBV7-2
CDR3aa: CASSMDARNSYNEQFF
CDR3nt: TGTGCCAGCAGCATGGACGCCCGCAACTCCTACAATGAGCAGTTCTTC

j_gene: TRBJ1-2
abundance: .
d_gene: .
v_gene: TRBV9
CDR3aa: CASSARAQRGDYGYTF
CDR3nt: TGTGCCAGCAGCGCACGGGCCCAGCGGGGCGACTATGGCTACACCTTC

j_gene: TRBJ1-3
abundance: few
d_gene: .
v_gene: TRBV19
CDR3aa: CASTPVGLNSGNTIYF
CDR3nt: TGTGCCAGTACTCCAGTCGGGCTAAACTCTGGAAACACCATATATTTT

j_gene: TRBJ2-3
abundance: .
d_gene: .
v_gene: TRBV2
CDR3aa: CASSELGDTQYF
CDR3nt: TGTGCCAGCAGTGAGTTAGGTGATACGCAGTATTTT

j_gene: TRBJ2-7
abundance: .
d_gene: TRBD2
v_gene: TRBV2
CDR3aa: CASTLSGRLTYEQYF
CDR3nt: TGTGCCAGCACCCTTAGCGGGAGGCTCACCTACGAGCAGTACTTC

j_gene: TRBJ2-1
abundance: .
d_gene: .
v_gene: TRBV5-6
CDR3aa: CASSLVFVRYNEQFF
CDR3nt: TGTGCCAGCAGCTTGGTATTTGTCAGATACAATGAGCAGTTCTTC

j_gene: TRBJ1-5
abundance: few
d_gene: .
v_gene: TRBV4-3
CDR3aa: CASSQEWDGNQPQHF
CDR3nt: TGCGCCAGCAGCCAAGAATGGGACGGCAATCAGCCCCAGCATTTT

j_gene: TRBJ2-7
abundance: .
d_gene: TRBD1
v_gene: TRBV11-1
CDR3aa: CASSFTDRAHEQYF
CDR3nt: TGTGCCAGCAGCTTCACCGACAGGGCCCACGAGCAGTACTTC

j_gene: TRBJ2-1
abundance: few
d_gene: TRBD2
v_gene: TRBV5-1
CDR3aa: CASSWTSGANNEQFF
CDR3nt: TGCGCCAGCAGTTGGACTAGCGGAGCCAACAATGAGCAGTTCTTC

j_gene: TRBJ2-7
abundance: .
d_gene: .
v_gene: TRBV5-4
CDR3aa: CASSLDPAGYEQYF
CDR3nt: TGTGCCAGCAGCTTGGACCCTGCGGGGTACGAGCAGTACTTC

j_gene: TRBJ2-5
abundance: few
d_gene: TRBD2
v_gene: TRBV7-2
CDR3aa: CASSLRLAGVYQETQYF
CDR3nt: TGTGCCAGCAGCTTGAGACTAGCGGGAGTTTACCAAGAGACCCAGTACTTC

j_gene: TRBJ2-1
abundance: few
d_gene: TRBD1
v_gene: TRBV15
CDR3aa: CATSRFEGATYNEQFF
CDR3nt: TGTGCCACCAGTCGTTTCGAGGGGGCTACTTACAATGAGCAGTTCTTC

j_gene: TRBJ2-1
abundance: few
d_gene: .
v_gene: TRBV5-4
CDR3aa: CASSLAGTVAVEQFF
CDR3nt: TGTGCCAGCAGCTTGGCCGGGACGGTAGCTGTTGAGCAGTTCTTC

j_gene: TRBJ1-2
abundance: few
d_gene: TRBD1
v_gene: TRBV5-1
CDR3aa: CASSTDRMTPYGYTF
CDR3nt: TGCGCCAGCAGCACGGACAGGATGACACCCTATGGCTACACCTTC

j_gene: TRBJ1-2
abundance: few
d_gene: .
v_gene: TRBV7-2
CDR3aa: CASSPHFGSGYTF
CDR3nt: TGTGCCAGCAGCCCACACTTTGGCTCTGGCTACACCTTC

j_gene: TRBJ2-2
abundance: few
d_gene: TRBD2
v_gene: TRBV7-9
CDR3aa: CASSLASGSTNTGELFF
CDR3nt: TGTGCCAGCAGCTTAGCTAGCGGGAGTACGAACACCGGGGAGCTGTTTTTT

j_gene: TRBJ1-2
abundance: .
d_gene: .
v_gene: TRBV29-1
CDR3aa: CSVDVGLGYGYTF
CDR3nt: TGCAGCGTTGATGTCGGCCTAGGCTATGGCTACACCTTC

j_gene: TRBJ2-1
abundance: .
d_gene: .
v_gene: TRBV2
CDR3aa: CASRESSYNEQFF
CDR3nt: TGTGCCAGCAGGGAGAGCTCCTACAATGAGCAGTTCTTC

j_gene: TRBJ2-7
abundance: few
d_gene: TRBD1
v_gene: TRBV5-1
CDR3aa: CASSQTGTEYEQYF
CDR3nt: TGCGCCAGCAGCCAAACCGGGACAGAATACGAGCAGTACTTC

j_gene: TRBJ2-5
abundance: few
d_gene: .
v_gene: TRBV28
CDR3aa: CASSWGRETQYF
CDR3nt: TGTGCCAGCAGTTGGGGAAGAGAGACCCAGTACTTC

j_gene: TRBJ2-7
abundance: .
d_gene: TRBD1
v_gene: TRBV5-4
CDR3aa: CASSLGGQGNYEQYF
CDR3nt: TGTGCCAGCAGCTTGGGGGGACAGGGCAACTACGAGCAGTACTTC

j_gene: TRBJ2-4
abundance: few
d_gene: TRBD2
v_gene: TRBV6-6
CDR3aa: CASSYSPSGRYDQYF
CDR3nt: TGTGCCAGCAGTTACTCGCCTAGCGGGAGATACGATCAGTACTTC